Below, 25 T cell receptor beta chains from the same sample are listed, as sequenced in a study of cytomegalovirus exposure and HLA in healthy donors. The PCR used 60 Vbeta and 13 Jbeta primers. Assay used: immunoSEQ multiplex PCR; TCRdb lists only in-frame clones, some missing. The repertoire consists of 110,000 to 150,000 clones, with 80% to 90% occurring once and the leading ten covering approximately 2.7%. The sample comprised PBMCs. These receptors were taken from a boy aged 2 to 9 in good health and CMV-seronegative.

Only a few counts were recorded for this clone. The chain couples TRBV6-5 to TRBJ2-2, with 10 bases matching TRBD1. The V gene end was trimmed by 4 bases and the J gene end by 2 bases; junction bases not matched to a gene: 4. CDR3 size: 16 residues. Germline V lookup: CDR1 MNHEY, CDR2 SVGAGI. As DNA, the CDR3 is TGTGCCAGCAGTTCAGGGACAGGGGCTAACACCGGGGAGCTGTTTTTT. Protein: CASSSGTGANTGELFF.

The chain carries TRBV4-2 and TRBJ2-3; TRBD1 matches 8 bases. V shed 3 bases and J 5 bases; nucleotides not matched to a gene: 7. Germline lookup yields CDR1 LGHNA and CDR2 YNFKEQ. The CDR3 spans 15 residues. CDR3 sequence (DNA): TGTGCCAGCAGCCAGCGACAGGGGCCCGGAGATACGCAGTATTTT. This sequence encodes CASSQRQGPGDTQYF.

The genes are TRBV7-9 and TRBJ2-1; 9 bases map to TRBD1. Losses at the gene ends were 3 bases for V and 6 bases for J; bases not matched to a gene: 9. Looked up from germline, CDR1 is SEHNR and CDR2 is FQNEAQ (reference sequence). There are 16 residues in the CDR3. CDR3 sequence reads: CASSFSGRGQGNEQFF. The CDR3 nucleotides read TGTGCCAGCAGCTTCTCTGGCCGGGGACAGGGCAATGAGCAGTTCTTC.

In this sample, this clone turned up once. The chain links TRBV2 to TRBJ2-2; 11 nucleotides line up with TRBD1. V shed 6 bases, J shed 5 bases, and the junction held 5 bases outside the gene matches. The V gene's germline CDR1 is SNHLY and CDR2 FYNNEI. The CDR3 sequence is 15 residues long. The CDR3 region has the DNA TGTGCCAGCAGGCAGGACAGGGGGCGAACCGGGGAGCTGTTTTTT. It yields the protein CASRQDRGRTGELFF.

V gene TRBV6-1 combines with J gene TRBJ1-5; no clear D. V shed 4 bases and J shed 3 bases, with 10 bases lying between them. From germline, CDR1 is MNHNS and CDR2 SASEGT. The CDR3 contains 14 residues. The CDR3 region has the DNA TGTGCCAGCAGTGCCAGGCCCCCCAATCAGCCCCAGCATTTT. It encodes CASSARPPNQPQHF.

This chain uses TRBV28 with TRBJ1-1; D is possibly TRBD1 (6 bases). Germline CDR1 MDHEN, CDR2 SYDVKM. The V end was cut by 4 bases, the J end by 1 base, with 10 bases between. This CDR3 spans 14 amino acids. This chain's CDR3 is CASSWQGRNTEAFF. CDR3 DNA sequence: TGTGCCAGCAGTTGGCAGGGGAGGAACACTGAAGCTTTCTTT.

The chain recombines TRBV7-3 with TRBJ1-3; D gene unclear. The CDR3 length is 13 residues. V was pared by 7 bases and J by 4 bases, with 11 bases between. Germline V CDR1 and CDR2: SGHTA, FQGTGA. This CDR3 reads CASTEGPGNTIYF. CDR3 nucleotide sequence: TGTGCCAGCACTGAGGGTCCGGGAAACACCATATATTTT.

The CDR3 loop is CASSVGTGSNYGYTF. The DNA of the CDR3 is TGTGCCAGCAGCGTTGGGACAGGGTCTAACTATGGCTACACCTTC. V is TRBV9 and J is TRBJ1-2; 9 positions match TRBD1. CDR3 length: 15 residues. Trimming cost V 2 bases and J 0 bases; bases outside gene matches: 2. Germline V gene data show CDR1 as SGDLS and CDR2 as YYNGEE.

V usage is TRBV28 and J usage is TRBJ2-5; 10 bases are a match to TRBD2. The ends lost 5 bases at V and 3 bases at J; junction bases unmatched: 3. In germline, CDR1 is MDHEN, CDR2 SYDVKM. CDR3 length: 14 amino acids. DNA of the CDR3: TGTGCCAGCAGTCCGGGACTAGCGAAAGAGACCCAGTACTTC. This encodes CASSPGLAKETQYF.

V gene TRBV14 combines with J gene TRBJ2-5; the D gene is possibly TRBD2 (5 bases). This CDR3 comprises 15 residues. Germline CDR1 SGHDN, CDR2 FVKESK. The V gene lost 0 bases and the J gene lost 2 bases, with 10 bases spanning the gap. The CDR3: CASSQDLGNQETQYF. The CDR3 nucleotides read TGTGCCAGCAGCCAAGATCTCGGGAATCAAGAGACCCAGTACTTC.

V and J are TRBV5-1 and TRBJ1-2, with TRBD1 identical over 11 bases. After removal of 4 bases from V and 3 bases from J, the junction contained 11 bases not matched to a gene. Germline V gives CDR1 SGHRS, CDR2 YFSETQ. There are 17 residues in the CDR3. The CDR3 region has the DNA TGCGCCAGCAGCCTGGGTAGGGACAGGGGGATTGACTATGGCTACACCTTC. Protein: CASSLGRDRGIDYGYTF.

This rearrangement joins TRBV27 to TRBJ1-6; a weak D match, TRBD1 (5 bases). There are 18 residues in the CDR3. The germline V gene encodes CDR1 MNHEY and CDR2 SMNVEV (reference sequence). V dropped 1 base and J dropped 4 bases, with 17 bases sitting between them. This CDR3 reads CASSLFGRATSYNSPLHF. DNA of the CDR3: TGTGCCAGCAGTTTATTCGGCAGGGCGACCTCGTATAATTCACCCCTCCACTTT.

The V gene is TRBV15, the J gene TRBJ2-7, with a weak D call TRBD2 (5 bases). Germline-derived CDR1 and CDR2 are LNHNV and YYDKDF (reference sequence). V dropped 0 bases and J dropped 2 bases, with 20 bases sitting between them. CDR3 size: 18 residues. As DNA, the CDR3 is TGTGCCACCAGCAGAGATTACAGCGGACCACTCAGGACCTACGAGCAGTACTTC. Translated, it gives CATSRDYSGPLRTYEQYF.

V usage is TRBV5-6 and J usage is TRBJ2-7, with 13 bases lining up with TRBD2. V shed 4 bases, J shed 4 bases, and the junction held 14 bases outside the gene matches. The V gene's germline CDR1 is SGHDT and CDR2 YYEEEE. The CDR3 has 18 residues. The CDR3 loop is CASSPLMKGLAGQYEQYF. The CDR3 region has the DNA TGTGCCAGCAGCCCACTAATGAAGGGACTAGCGGGACAGTACGAGCAGTACTTC.

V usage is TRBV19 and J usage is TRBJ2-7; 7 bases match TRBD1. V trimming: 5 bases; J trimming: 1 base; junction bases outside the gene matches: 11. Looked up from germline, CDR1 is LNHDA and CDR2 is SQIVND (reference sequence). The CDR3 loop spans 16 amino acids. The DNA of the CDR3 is TGTGCCAGTAGTCCGAGACAGGGTTTAGGTTCCTACGAGCAGTACTTC. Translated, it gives CASSPRQGLGSYEQYF.

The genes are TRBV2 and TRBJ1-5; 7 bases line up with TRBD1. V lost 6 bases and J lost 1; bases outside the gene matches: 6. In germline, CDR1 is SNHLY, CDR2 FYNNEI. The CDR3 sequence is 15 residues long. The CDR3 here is CASRTGIGSNQPQHF. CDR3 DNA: TGTGCCAGCAGGACAGGGATCGGAAGCAATCAGCCCCAGCATTTT.

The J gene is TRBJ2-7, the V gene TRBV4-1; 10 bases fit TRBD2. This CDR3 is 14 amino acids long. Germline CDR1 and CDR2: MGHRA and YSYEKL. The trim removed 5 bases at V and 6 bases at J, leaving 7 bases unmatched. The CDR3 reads CASSSPAGGGEQYF. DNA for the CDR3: TGCGCCAGCAGCTCGCCAGCGGGAGGGGGCGAGCAGTACTTC.

The CDR3 loop reads CASSLVGQGAADTQYF. The CDR3 coding sequence is TGCGCCAGCAGCTTGGTTGGACAGGGGGCAGCAGATACGCAGTATTTT. This rearrangement joins TRBV5-1 to TRBJ2-3; 11 nucleotides align to TRBD1. CDR3 size: 16 residues. V shed 0 bases and J 4 bases; nucleotides not matched to a gene: 4. Germline lookup yields CDR1 SGHRS and CDR2 YFSETQ.

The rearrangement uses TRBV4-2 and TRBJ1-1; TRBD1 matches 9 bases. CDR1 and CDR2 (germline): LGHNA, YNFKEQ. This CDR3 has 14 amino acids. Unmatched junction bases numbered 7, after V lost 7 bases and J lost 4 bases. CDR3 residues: CASTPTGGFTEAFF. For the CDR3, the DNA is TGTGCCAGCACCCCGACAGGGGGGTTCACTGAAGCTTTCTTT.

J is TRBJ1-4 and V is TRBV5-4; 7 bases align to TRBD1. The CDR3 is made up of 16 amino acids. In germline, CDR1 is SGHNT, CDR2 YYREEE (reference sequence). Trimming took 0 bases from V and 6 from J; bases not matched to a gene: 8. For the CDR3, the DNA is TGTGCCAGCAGCTTGGCTCCTGGCAGGGGGGATGAAAAACTGTTTTTT. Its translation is CASSLAPGRGDEKLFF.

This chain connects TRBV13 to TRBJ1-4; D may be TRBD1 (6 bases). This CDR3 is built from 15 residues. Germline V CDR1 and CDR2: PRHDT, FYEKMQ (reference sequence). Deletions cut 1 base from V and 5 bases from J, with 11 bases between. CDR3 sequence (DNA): TGTGCCAGCAGCTTAGCCGCGGACAGAAATGAAAAACTGTTTTTT. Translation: CASSLAADRNEKLFF. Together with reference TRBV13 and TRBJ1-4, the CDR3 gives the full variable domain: AAGVIQSPRHLIKEKRETATLKCYPIPRHDTVYWYQQGPGQDPQFLISFYEKMQSDKGSIPDRFSAQQFSDYHSELNMSSLELGDSALYFCASSLAADRNEKLFFGSGTQLSVL.

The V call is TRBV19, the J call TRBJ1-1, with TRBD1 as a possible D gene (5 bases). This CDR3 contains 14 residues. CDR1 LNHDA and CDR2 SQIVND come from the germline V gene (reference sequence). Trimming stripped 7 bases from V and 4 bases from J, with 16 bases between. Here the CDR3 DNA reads TGTGCCAGTAAAAATCAGGGAGGCGGCACTGAAGCTTTCTTT. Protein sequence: CASKNQGGGTEAFF.

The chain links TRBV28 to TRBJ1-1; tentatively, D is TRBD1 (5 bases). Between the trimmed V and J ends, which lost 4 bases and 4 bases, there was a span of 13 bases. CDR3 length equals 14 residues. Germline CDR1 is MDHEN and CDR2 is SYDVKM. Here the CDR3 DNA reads TGTGCCAGCAGTTCCCCGGGGGGGGGCACTGAAGCTTTCTTT. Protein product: CASSSPGGGTEAFF.

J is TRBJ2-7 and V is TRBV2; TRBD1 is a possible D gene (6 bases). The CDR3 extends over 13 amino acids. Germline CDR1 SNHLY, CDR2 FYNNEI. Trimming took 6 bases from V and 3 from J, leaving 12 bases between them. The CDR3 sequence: CASRENRVYEQYF. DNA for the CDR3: TGTGCCAGCAGAGAAAACAGGGTCTACGAGCAGTACTTC.

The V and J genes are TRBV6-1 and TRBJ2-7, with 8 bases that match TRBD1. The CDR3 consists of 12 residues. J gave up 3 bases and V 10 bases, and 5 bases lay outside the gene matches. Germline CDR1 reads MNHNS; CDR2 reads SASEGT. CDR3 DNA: TGTGCCACCAGGGACAGGAGCTACGAGCAGTACTTC. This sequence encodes CATRDRSYEQYF.